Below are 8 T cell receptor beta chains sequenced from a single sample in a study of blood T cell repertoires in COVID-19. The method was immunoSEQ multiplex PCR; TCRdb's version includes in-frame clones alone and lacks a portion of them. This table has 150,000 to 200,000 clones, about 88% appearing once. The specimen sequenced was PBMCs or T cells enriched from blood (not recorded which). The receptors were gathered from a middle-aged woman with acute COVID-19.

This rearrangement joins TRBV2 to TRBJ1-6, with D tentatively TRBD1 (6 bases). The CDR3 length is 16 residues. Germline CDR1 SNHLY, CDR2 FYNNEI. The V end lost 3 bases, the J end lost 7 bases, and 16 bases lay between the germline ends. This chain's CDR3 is CASSERGGARNSPLHF. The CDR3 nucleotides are TGTGCCAGCAGTGAGCGCGGGGGCGCCCGGAATTCACCCCTCCACTTT.

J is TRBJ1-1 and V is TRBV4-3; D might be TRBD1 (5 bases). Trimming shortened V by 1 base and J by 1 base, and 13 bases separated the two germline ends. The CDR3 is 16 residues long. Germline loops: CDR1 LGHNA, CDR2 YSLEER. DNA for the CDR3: TGCGCCAGCAGCCAAGTCACGGGACTCAAGAACACTGAAGCTTTCTTT. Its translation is CASSQVTGLKNTEAFF.

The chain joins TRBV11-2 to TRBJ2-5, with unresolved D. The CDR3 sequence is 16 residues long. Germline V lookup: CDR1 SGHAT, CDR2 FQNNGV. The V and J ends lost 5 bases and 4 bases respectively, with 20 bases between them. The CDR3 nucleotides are TGTGCCAGCAGCCTTACAGATGGGTTCTTGGGAGAGACCCAGTACTTC. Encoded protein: CASSLTDGFLGETQYF.

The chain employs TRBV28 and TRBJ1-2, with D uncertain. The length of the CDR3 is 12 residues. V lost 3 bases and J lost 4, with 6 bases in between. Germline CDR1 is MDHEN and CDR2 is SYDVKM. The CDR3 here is CASSLESYGYTF. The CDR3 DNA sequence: TGTGCCAGCAGTTTGGAGAGCTATGGCTACACCTTC.

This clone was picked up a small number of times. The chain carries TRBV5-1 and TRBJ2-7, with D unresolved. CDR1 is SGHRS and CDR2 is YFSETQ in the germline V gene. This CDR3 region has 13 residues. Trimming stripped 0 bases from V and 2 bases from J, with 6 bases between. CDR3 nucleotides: TGCGCCAGCAGCTTGGGTGGGCCCTACGAGCAGTACTTC. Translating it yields CASSLGGPYEQYF.

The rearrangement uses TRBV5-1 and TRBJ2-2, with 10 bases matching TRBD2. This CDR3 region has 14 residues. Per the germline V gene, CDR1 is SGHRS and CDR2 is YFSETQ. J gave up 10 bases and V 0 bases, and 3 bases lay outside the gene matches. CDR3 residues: CASSLELAGLELFF. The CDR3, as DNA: TGCGCCAGCAGCTTGGAACTAGCGGGGCTGGAGCTGTTTTTT.

DNA of the CDR3: TGTGCCAGCAGTGGACTTCCTAACCAAGAGACCCAGTACTTC. Residues: CASSGLPNQETQYF. The chain links TRBV28 to TRBJ2-5, with D tentatively TRBD2 (5 bases). The CDR3 totals 14 residues. Germline-derived CDR1 and CDR2 are MDHEN and SYDVKM. Trimming pared 5 bases from V and 0 bases from J, leaving 10 bases between.

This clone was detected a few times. CDR3: CASGRQHTEAFF. The CDR3 DNA reads TGTGCCAGCGGAAGACAGCACACTGAAGCTTTCTTT. This chain uses TRBV12-3 or TRBV12-4 with TRBJ1-1, with D possibly being TRBD1 (5 bases). V dropped 8 bases and J dropped 3 bases, with 10 bases sitting between them. The CDR3 has 12 amino acids.